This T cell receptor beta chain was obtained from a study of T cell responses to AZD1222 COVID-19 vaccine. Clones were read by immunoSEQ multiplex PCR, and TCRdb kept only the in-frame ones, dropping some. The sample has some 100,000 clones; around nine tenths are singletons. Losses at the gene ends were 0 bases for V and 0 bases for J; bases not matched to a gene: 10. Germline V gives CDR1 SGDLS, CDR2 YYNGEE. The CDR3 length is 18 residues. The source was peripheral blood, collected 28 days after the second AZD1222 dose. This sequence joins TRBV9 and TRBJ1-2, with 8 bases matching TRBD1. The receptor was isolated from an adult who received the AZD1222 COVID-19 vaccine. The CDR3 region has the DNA TGTGCCAGCAGCGTAGAGGGCGGTACAGGGGGGTCTAACTATGGCTACACCTTC. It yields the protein CASSVEGGTGGSNYGYTF.